A selection of T cell receptor beta chains follows, all from one sample in a study of OX40 agonist ivuxolimab in advanced cancers. The protocol was immunoSEQ multiplex PCR, while the TCRdb copy is restricted to in-frame clones and leaves out a portion. The sample has roughly 55,000 clones; more than 75% are singletons. The input for sequencing was CD4+ or CD8+ T cells sorted from blood, taken in a trial of the OX40 agonist ivuxolimab. All receptors derive from an adult with an advanced solid tumor such as melanoma, head and neck, liver or kidney cancer. The CDR3 runs from the conserved cysteine through the conserved F or W. Fields, in order: J gene, V gene, CDR3 length, D gene, clone size, CDR3 protein, CDR3 DNA. The D gene is left open where the match is weak. The size entry is marked missing in some rows and otherwise reads once, few, many or a size class.

TRBJ2-2 TRBV11-2 17 TRBD1 few CASSPAPGQGNTGELFF TGTGCCAGCAGTCCCGCCCCGGGACAGGGGAACACCGGGGAGCTGTTTTTT
TRBJ1-1 TRBV7-3 14 - few CASSPTGGVTEAFF TGTGCCAGCAGCCCCACAGGTGGGGTCACTGAAGCTTTCTTT
TRBJ1-1 TRBV7-9 12 - - CASSLSNTEAFF TGTGCCAGCAGCTTATCAAACACTGAAGCTTTCTTT
TRBJ2-7 TRBV2 20 TRBD1 - CASSAVGDGTGESFAYEQYF TGTGCCAGCAGTGCGGTTGGTGATGGGACAGGGGAATCCTTCGCCTACGAGCAGTACTTC
TRBJ2-3 TRBV4-2 14 - few CASSQEWSTDTQYF TGTGCCAGCAGCCAAGAGTGGTCGACAGATACGCAGTATTTT
TRBJ2-1 TRBV4-1 15 TRBD2 - CASSQGAGGRNEQFF TGCGCCAGCAGCCAAGGGGCGGGGGGGCGCAATGAGCAGTTCTTC
TRBJ2-7 TRBV28 13 - - CASSMDSAYEQYF TGTGCCAGCTCTATGGACTCAGCCTACGAGCAGTACTTC
TRBJ2-5 TRBV10-3 13 - few CAISEHGQETQYF TGTGCCATCAGTGAGCACGGACAAGAGACCCAGTACTTC
TRBJ1-2 TRBV5-6 13 TRBD1 - CASSLGGPGGYTF TGTGCCAGCAGCTTAGGGGGCCCCGGTGGCTACACCTTC
TRBJ2-7 TRBV20-1 11 - - CSAHDSYEQYF TGCAGTGCTCATGACAGCTACGAGCAGTACTTC
TRBJ2-2 TRBV27 18 - - CASTSYFFPGTFTGELFF TGTGCCAGCACCTCCTATTTTTTCCCCGGGACTTTCACCGGGGAGCTGTTTTTT
TRBJ2-1 TRBV28 17 - - CASSLTLGGELYNEQFF TGTGCCAGCAGCCTCACCCTAGGCGGGGAGCTGTACAATGAGCAGTTCTTC
TRBJ2-7 TRBV4-2 13 TRBD2 - CASSQDASGGPNF TGTGCCAGCAGCCAAGATGCTAGCGGGGGGCCTAACTTC
TRBJ1-1 TRBV27 13 - - CASSFVQNTEAFF TGTGCCAGCAGTTTTGTGCAGAACACTGAAGCTTTCTTT
TRBJ1-1 TRBV5-6 13 - once CASSLVGTPEAFF TGTGCCAGCAGCTTGGTTGGGACCCCAGAAGCTTTCTTT
TRBJ1-2 TRBV7-6 11 TRBD1 - CASSLATDRVF TGTGCCAGCAGCTTAGCCACGGACAGGGTCTTC
TRBJ2-1 TRBV4-1 13 - - CASSQESGNEQFF TGCGCCAGCAGCCAGGAAAGCGGCAATGAGCAGTTCTTC
TRBJ1-1 TRBV27 14 TRBD1 - CASSLDRGRVEAFF TGTGCCAGCAGCCTCGACAGGGGGCGAGTTGAAGCTTTCTTT
TRBJ2-1 TRBV19 18 - - CASSFRGGTVYLGDEQFF TGTGCCAGTAGTTTTAGGGGGGGAACCGTATATTTGGGCGATGAGCAGTTCTTC
TRBJ2-7 TRBV5-4 11 - - CASSLDDEQYF TGTGCCAGCAGCTTGGACGACGAGCAGTACTTC
TRBJ2-7 TRBV7-3 13 - - CASSFGTEYEQYF TGTGCCAGCAGCTTTGGTACCGAATACGAGCAGTACTTC
TRBJ2-5 TRBV11-2 13 - - CASSLWGMETQYF TGTGCCAGCAGCTTGTGGGGAATGGAGACCCAGTACTTC
TRBJ1-4 TRBV6-1 15 - - CASSAHRGSIEKLFF TGTGCCAGCAGTGCCCACCGGGGCAGTATCGAAAAACTGTTTTTT
TRBJ2-3 TRBV4-2 17 - - CASSQLNLGGNTDTQYF TGTGCCAGCAGCCAACTGAACCTTGGGGGGAACACAGATACGCAGTATTTT
TRBJ1-2 TRBV5-5 19 - - CASSREGQEGYYYSDGYTF TGTGCCAGCAGCCGAGAGGGTCAGGAAGGATACTACTATTCTGATGGCTACACCTTC
TRBJ2-3 TRBV2 14 - - CASSAEVGEDTQYF TGTGCCAGCAGTGCAGAGGTAGGAGAAGATACGCAGTATTTT
TRBJ1-2 TRBV13 16 - - CASSLGGRQTFYGYTF TGTGCCAGCAGCTTAGGCGGACGGCAAACCTTCTATGGCTACACCTTC
TRBJ2-3 TRBV7-9 17 - - CASSLTRGPTYTDTQYF TGTGCCAGCAGCTTGACGCGGGGGCCCACGTACACAGATACGCAGTATTTT
TRBJ2-7 TRBV27 17 - - CASSLPQKGGPPYEQYF TGTGCCAGCAGTTTACCACAGAAGGGGGGGCCCCCCTACGAGCAGTACTTC
TRBJ1-1 TRBV4-3 17 - - CASSQEYETSSNTEAFF TGCGCCAGCAGCCAAGAGTATGAAACATCATCGAACACTGAAGCTTTCTTT
TRBJ2-7 TRBV11-2 14 - - CASSPRGEAYEQYF TGTGCCAGCAGCCCCAGAGGGGAGGCCTACGAGCAGTACTTC
TRBJ2-5 TRBV7-8 15 TRBD2 once CASSPGGASAETQYF TGTGCCAGCAGCCCCGGGGGGGCTAGTGCTGAGACCCAGTACTTC
TRBJ2-2 TRBV5-1 12 - - CASSLMAGELFF TGCGCCAGCAGCTTGATGGCCGGGGAGCTGTTTTTT
TRBJ1-4 TRBV7-9 15 - - CASSRSEVLLFELFF TGTGCCAGCAGCCGCTCTGAGGTTTTGCTTTTCGAACTGTTTTTT
TRBJ2-4 TRBV5-1 18 TRBD2 - CASSLEGLVGGPFDIQYF TGCGCCAGCAGCTTGGAGGGACTAGTGGGGGGGCCCTTCGACATTCAGTACTTC
TRBJ1-1 TRBV12-5 11 - - CASAENTEAFF TGTGCTAGTGCCGAGAACACTGAAGCTTTCTTT
TRBJ1-5 TRBV4-2 15 - - CASSQEGNSNQPQHF TGTGCCAGCAGCCAAGAAGGGAATAGCAATCAGCCCCAGCATTTT
TRBJ1-2 TRBV5-1 17 - - CASSLEVYSLPNYGYTF TGCGCCAGCAGCTTGGAGGTTTACAGTCTGCCTAACTATGGCTACACCTTC
TRBJ1-1 TRBV7-9 15 TRBD1 few CASSTRDSMNTEAFF TGTGCCAGCAGCACTCGGGACAGCATGAACACTGAAGCTTTCTTT
TRBJ2-7 TRBV27 15 - - CASSLSLAGSYEQYF TGTGCCAGCAGTTTATCGTTGGCAGGTTCCTACGAGCAGTACTTC
TRBJ2-3 TRBV9 15 TRBD2 - CASSESGLASDTQYF TGTGCCAGCAGCGAATCGGGACTAGCTTCAGATACGCAGTATTTT
TRBJ1-1 TRBV4-2 18 TRBD1 medium-sized CASSQEGGGEGMNTEAFF TGTGCCAGCAGCCAAGAAGGAGGGGGCGAGGGTATGAACACTGAAGCTTTCTTT
TRBJ2-2 TRBV7-3 13 - once CASRRGRTGELFF TGTGCCAGCAGGAGGGGGAGAACCGGGGAGCTGTTTTTT
TRBJ2-2 TRBV5-6 15 TRBD1 once CASSNSGTGTGELFF TGTGCCAGCAGCAACTCCGGGACAGGCACCGGGGAGCTGTTTTTT
TRBJ2-7 TRBV5-5 17 TRBD1 few CASSLEGTGQGNYEQYF TGTGCCAGCAGCTTGGAAGGGACGGGACAGGGAAACTACGAGCAGTACTTC
TRBJ1-5 TRBV7-7 20 TRBD1 few CASSLGGQSLPYWSNQPQHF TGTGCTAGCAGCTTAGGGGGACAGTCTCTCCCATATTGGAGCAATCAGCCCCAGCATTTT
TRBJ2-4 TRBV27 19 - - CASSTLVGGPSPAKNIQYF TGTGCCAGCAGTACATTAGTGGGGGGGCCCTCCCCAGCCAAAAACATTCAGTACTTC